The next 12 T cell receptor beta chains were all read from a single sample in a study of T cells in Graves' hyperthyroidism and ophthalmopathy (dated by TCRdb to the late 2010s). Library method: multiplex PCR. For sequencing, an Illumina HiSeq 2000 was employed. The TCR beta CDR3 regions were amplified from RNA transcripts. A first-round RT-PCR of the TCR CDR3 used the HTBI primer set with the Qiagen OneStep RT-PCR kit. TCRdb applied fastp at Q25 and MiXCR to the public reads, then kept only in-frame beta chains. Every entry covers one CDR3 protein and lists the most common genes and DNA from its rows. The sample yields roughly 660,000 distinct CDR3 sequences; roughly 17% were counted once. The ten largest clones represent roughly a sixth of the sample. The specimen was blood. These receptors came from a man between 50 and 59 years old with Graves' hyperthyroidism.

This clonotype was detected only a few times. This rearrangement joins TRBV3-1 to TRBJ2-2; TRBD2 is a possible D gene (6 bases). Deletions cut 4 bases from V and 7 bases from J, with 13 bases between. This CDR3 has 14 amino acids. CDR1 is LGHDT, CDR2 YNNKEL, per germline (reference sequence). The CDR3 DNA reads TGTGCCAGCAGCCTAGGAGTGGGGGGCGGGGAGCTGTTTTTT. Translation: CASSLGVGGGELFF.

This clonotype was counted between two and nine times. The genes are TRBV30 and TRBJ2-2, with 15 positions matching TRBD2. Trimming cost V 3 bases and J 4 bases; bases outside gene matches: 3. The CDR3 loop spans 16 amino acids. The germline gives CDR1 GTSNPN, CDR2 SVGIG (reference sequence). The CDR3 DNA sequence: TGTGCCTGGAGGGGACTAGCGGGAGGCGCCACCGGGGAGCTGTTTTTT. Its translation: CAWRGLAGGATGELFF.

The gene calls are TRBV2 and TRBJ1-2; no reliable D call. Trimming pared 3 bases from V and 7 bases from J, leaving 12 bases between. CDR3 length: 13 amino acids. Germline values: CDR1 SNHLY, CDR2 FYNNEI. Here the CDR3 reads CASSELGMGGYTF. DNA of the CDR3: TGTGCCAGCAGTGAGTTAGGGATGGGTGGCTACACCTTC.

The table lists this clonotype with many counts. The genes are TRBV20-1 and TRBJ1-5; D is ambiguous. Germline V gene lookup returns CDR1 DFQATT and CDR2 SNEGSKA (reference sequence). V lost 0 bases to trimming and J lost 1 base, with 13 bases between them. This CDR3 spans 16 amino acids. The CDR3: CSAREMRAASNQPQHF. The DNA of the CDR3 is TGCAGTGCTAGAGAGATGAGGGCTGCGAGCAATCAGCCCCAGCATTTT.

This chain joins TRBV7-8 and TRBJ2-3; 9 nucleotides agree with TRBD2. V trimming: 2 bases; J trimming: 5 bases; junction bases outside the gene matches: 5. Germline V gene data show CDR1 as SGHVS and CDR2 as FQNEAQ. This CDR3 is 15 amino acids long. The CDR3 nucleotides are TGTGCCAGCAGCTTATTCCTAGCGGGACGAGATACGCAGTATTTT. Its protein product is CASSLFLAGRDTQYF.

This clonotype was seen only a few times. The chain combines TRBV4-1 with TRBJ1-5, with D unresolved. The ends were cut back, 0 bases at V and 1 base at J, with 10 bases in the middle. The germline CDR1 and CDR2 sequences are MGHRA and YSYEKL. The CDR3 has 16 amino acids. The DNA of the CDR3 is TGCGCCAGCAGCCAAGATGCGGGGAGGAGCAATCAGCCCCAGCATTTT. It translates to CASSQDAGRSNQPQHF.

This clonotype was found many times. The chain couples TRBV11-2 to TRBJ2-7, with TRBD2 matching over 7 bases. The CDR3 loop spans 16 amino acids. Germline V gene data show CDR1 as SGHAT and CDR2 as FQNNGV. The junction had 11 bases not matched to a gene; V was cut back by 4 bases and J by 2 bases. As DNA, the CDR3 is TGTGCCAGCAGCTCCCTCGGCGGGACTACAACCTACGAGCAGTACTTC. Protein sequence: CASSSLGGTTTYEQYF.

As concerns this clonotype: A read error may explain this, as a much larger clone is one base away. V usage is TRBV30 and J usage is TRBJ2-7, with D possibly called TRBD1 or TRBD2 (6 bases each). The CDR3 runs 13 residues. Germline V CDR1 and CDR2: GTSNPN, SVGIG (reference sequence). DNA for the CDR3: TGTGTCTGGAGTGTAATTAGGGGGGTCGAGCAGTACTTC. It encodes CVWSVIRGVEQYF. Full variable domain (remainder filled in from reference TRBV30 and TRBJ2-7): SQTIHQWPATLVQPVGSPLSLECTVEGTSNPNLYWYRQAAGRGLQLLFYSVGIGQISSEVPQNLSASRPQDRQFILSSKKLLLSDSGFYLCVWSVIRGVEQYFGPGTRLTVT.

This clonotype was seen a few times. This chain connects TRBV7-3 to TRBJ2-3; 10 bases agree with TRBD1. The J segment lost 5 bases and the V segment lost 1 base, leaving 3 bases of the junction unmatched. The CDR3 consists of 15 residues. Germline CDR1 reads SGHTA; CDR2 reads FQGTGA. DNA of the CDR3: TGTGCCAGCAGCTTAATGGGACAGGGGATAGATACGCAGTATTTT. Its protein is CASSLMGQGIDTQYF.

The chain has TRBV12-5 and TRBJ1-1; D is unclear. With 9 bases removed from V and 1 base from J, the gap between germline ends came to 15 bases. Per germline, CDR1 LGHNT and CDR2 FRNRAP. CDR3 size: 14 residues. The CDR3 DNA reads TGTGCTAGCGCTCTTGAGACACCGAACACTGAAGCTTTCTTT. This sequence encodes CASALETPNTEAFF.

This clonotype was observed a few times. The rearrangement links TRBV5-1 to TRBJ2-2; 8 bases align to TRBD2. Unmatched junction bases numbered 8, after V lost 5 bases and J lost 5 bases. The germline CDR1 and CDR2 sequences are SGHRS and YFSETQ. The CDR3 is 15 residues long. CDR3 in DNA: TGCGCCAGCAGGGGAGCGGGAGATCCAACCGGGGAGCTGTTTTTT. Translation gives CASRGAGDPTGELFF.

This clonotype was counted between two and nine times. V gene TRBV24-1 combines with J gene TRBJ2-2; 7 bases agree with TRBD1. Germline lookup yields CDR1 KGHDR and CDR2 SFDVKD. The CDR3 has 17 residues. The junction had 10 bases not matched to a gene; V was cut back by 2 bases and J by 5 bases. The chain's CDR3 is CATSDSARQGVTGELFF. CDR3 coding DNA: TGTGCCACCAGTGATTCGGCCCGACAGGGAGTAACCGGGGAGCTGTTTTTT.